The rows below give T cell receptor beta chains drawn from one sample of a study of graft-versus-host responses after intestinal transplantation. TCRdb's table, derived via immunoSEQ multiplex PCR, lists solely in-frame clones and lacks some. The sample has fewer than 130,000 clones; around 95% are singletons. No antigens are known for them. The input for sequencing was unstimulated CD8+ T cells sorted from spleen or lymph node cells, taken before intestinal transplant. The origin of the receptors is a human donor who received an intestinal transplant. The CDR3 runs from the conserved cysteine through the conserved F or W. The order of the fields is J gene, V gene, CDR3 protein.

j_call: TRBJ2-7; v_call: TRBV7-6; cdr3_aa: CASSPVGRTFSYEQYF
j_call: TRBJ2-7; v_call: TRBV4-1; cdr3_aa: CASSQEGLANEQYF
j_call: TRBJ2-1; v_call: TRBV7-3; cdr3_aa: CASSFGDYNEQFF
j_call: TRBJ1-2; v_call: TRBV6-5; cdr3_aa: CASSDEPGKGYTF
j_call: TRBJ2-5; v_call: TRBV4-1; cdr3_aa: CASSPLAGLAGGETQYF
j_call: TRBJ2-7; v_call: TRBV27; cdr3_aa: CASSSQGAHYEQYF
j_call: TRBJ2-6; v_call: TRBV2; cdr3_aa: CASSEAFRGSGANVLTF
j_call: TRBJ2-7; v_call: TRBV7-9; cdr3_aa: CASSLIGLRPPEQYF
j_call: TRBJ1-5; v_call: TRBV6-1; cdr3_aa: CASRPGIYQPQHF
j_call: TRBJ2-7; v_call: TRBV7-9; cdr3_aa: CASSLALHPYEQYF
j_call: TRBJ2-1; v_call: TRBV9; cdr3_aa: CASSVDRVAYNEQFF
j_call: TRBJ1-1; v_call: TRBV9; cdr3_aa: CASSVVGGETEAFF
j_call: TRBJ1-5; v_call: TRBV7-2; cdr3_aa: CASSVDSGPTQPQHF
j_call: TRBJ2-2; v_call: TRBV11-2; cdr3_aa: CASSGGDGELFF
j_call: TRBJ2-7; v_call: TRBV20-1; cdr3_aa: CSASSLYEQYF
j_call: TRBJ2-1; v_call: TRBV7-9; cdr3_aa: CASSLVGLVAHEQFF
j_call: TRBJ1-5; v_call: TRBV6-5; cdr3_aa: CASSRNRDQPQHF
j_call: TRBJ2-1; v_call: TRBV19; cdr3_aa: CATLVGYNEQFF
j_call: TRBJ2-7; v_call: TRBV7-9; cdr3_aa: CASSSAIGTSGYEQYF
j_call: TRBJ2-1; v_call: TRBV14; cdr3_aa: CASSQGPGDEQFF
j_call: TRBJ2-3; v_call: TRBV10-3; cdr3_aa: CAIRTDTDTQYF
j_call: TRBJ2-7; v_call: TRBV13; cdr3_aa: CASSSGLNYEQYF
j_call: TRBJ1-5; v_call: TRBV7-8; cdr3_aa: CASSSDRGPYSNQPQHF
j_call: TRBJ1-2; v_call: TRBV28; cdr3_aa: CASSSGLANYGYTF
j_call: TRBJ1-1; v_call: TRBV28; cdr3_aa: CAAGPRNINEAFF
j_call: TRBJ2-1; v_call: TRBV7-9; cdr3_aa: CASSFLAGGLDEQFF
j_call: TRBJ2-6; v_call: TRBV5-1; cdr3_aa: CASSLEAGVLTF
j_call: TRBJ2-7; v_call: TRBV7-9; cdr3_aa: CASSLGAEGYEQYF
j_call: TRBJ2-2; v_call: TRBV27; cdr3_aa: CASSGLVSGELFF
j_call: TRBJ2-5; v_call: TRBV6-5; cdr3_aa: CASRLPTGGWETQYF
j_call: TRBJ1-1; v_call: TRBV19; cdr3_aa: CASSMGTVNTEAFF
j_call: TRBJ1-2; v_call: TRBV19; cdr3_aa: CASSILGESDGYTF
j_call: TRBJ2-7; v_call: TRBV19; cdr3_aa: CASSMSRGISYEQYF
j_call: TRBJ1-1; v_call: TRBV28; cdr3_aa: CASSLFGSLSTEAFF
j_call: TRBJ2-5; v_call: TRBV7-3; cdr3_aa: CASSFVTGKETQYF
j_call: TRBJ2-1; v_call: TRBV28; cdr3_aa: CASSFIYNEQFF